The clone carrying this TCR beta chain was seen a handful of times. Its antigen is unidentified. The data derive from a study of CD8 T cells in ankylosing spondylitis. Overall study results and limits: Earlier reports found some motif variants in synovial fluid and blood in reactive arthritis. Characteristic of ankylosing spondylitis blood, it appeared, was a TCR beta motif comprising roughly 8 highly homologous variants.

CDR3 length: 14 residues. The germline gives CDR1 MNHEY, CDR2 SVGAGI. Trimming stripped 8 bases from V and 3 bases from J, with 16 bases between. Preparation of TCR beta libraries was done by quantitative 5'-RACE with molecular barcodes. Each CDR3 protein is one row after TCRdb ran MiXCR on the 5' RACE reads. The repertoire holds around 90,000 distinct CDR3 sequences, with around 27% as singletons. The sequencing sample was made of blood, either unsorted or a sorted T cell fraction (not recorded which). The clonotype comes from a male donor with ankylosing spondylitis or in good health (not recorded which). The chain links TRBV6-5 to TRBJ1-1; no clear D. CDR3 nucleotides: TGTGCCAGCCGTACTATGGGCGGAGACACTGAAGCTTTCTTT. Translation: CASRTMGGDTEAFF.